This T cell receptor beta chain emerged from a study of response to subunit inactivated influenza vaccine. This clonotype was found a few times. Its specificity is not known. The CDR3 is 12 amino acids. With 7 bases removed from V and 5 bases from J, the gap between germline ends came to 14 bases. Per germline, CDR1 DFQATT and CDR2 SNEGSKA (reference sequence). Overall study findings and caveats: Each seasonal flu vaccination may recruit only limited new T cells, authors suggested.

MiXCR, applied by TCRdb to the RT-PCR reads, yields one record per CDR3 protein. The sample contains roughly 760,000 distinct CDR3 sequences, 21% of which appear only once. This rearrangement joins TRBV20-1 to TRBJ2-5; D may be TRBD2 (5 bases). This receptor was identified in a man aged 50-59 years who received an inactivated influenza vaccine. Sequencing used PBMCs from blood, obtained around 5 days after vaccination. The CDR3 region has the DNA TGCAGTGGAAGCGGTGTAGGTGAGACCCAGTACTTC. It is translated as CSGSGVGETQYF.